The source of this T cell receptor (beta chain) is a study of blood T cells in healthy people across ages. A second PCR of 7 to 11 cycles used a sample-barcoded 5' primer and a J-beta primer mix. Every single cDNA molecule received a tag from a template-switch adaptor with 12 random nucleotides. TCRdb analysed the 5' RACE reads with MiXCR anew, one entry per CDR3 protein. The repertoire consists of some 760,000 distinct CDR3 sequences, with 20% to 25% occurring once and the leading ten covering around 9.2%. These data were also reused for a study on T cells of mothers and their children.

Sequenced input: blood. The sequence was obtained from a boy between 10 and 17 years old in good health.

The CDR3 is CSARAPTSGYEQYF. The CDR3 DNA reads TGCAGTGCTAGAGCCCCAACGTCGGGCTACGAGCAGTACTTC. This chain connects TRBV20-1 to TRBJ2-7, with D uncertain. V was trimmed by 1 base and J by 3 bases, leaving 13 bases between them. The CDR3 totals 14 residues. Germline assignment: CDR1 DFQATT and CDR2 SNEGSKA (reference sequence).